This T cell receptor beta chain was profiled in a study of T cell changes during pregnancy in multiple sclerosis (dated by TCRdb to about 2019). As for the study more broadly: In women with multiple sclerosis, the researchers looked at how the T cell repertoire shifted as pregnancy progressed.

V is reduced by 5 bases and J by 4 bases, leaving a spacing of 15 bases between them. The germline V gene (reference sequence) provides CDR1 MNHEY and CDR2 SMNVEV. The CDR3 runs 14 residues from the cysteine to the phenylalanine. This entry keeps only the CDR3 DNA: 42 bases, framed from base 1. This clone has only one observation. There is no known antigen for this receptor. No base quality values were provided; no much bigger clone lies one nucleotide off. This specimen includes other DNA sequences encoding the same CDR3. The protocol used for the library was the immunoSEQ multiplex PCR assay. The source is immuneACCESS, and TCRdb retained only in-frame sequences with V and J called. Part of the clones is not carried over; for the studies checked, unresolved V genes explain less than half of this, and the remainder is unexplained. Counted in this sample were about 110,000 clones; about 90% of them appeared once. The top ten clonotypes cover 1.5% to 2% of the sample.

Rearrangement joined TRBV27 to TRBJ2-7; a tentative D call is TRBD2 (5 bases match). This sequence originates from a female donor with multiple sclerosis, enrolled in a pregnancy study. The sequencing here drew on peripheral blood, taken before pregnancy. The CDR3 protein sequence reads: CASSLSGSRYEQYF. In nucleotides, the sequence is TGTGCCAGCAGTCTCTCGGGGAGTCGGTACGAGCAGTACTTC.